The 20 T cell receptor beta chains in this list originate from one sample, sequenced in a study of identical twins. TCRdb analysed the 5' RACE reads with MiXCR anew, one entry per CDR3 protein. The sample includes roughly 1.6 million distinct CDR3 sequences, about 31% of them seen just once. The material sequenced was cord blood. These receptors were obtained from a newborn girl in good health.

Of note for this clonotype: An end of the junction does not agree with germline; a read error may underlie this. The chain has TRBV5-1 and TRBJ2-4; no definite D call. There are 16 residues in the CDR3. Germline values: CDR1 SGHRS, CDR2 YFSETQ. The CDR3, as DNA: TGCGCCAGCAGCTCAACCCGGACGGGTCGGCAAGAGACCCAGTATTTC. This sequence encodes CASSSTRTGRQETQYF.

The V gene is TRBV5-5, the J gene TRBJ1-5; no definite D call. Trimming removed 2 bases at V and 2 bases at J, with 17 bases between. From germline, CDR1 is SGHKS and CDR2 YYEKEE (reference sequence). This CDR3 spans 17 amino acids. The DNA for the CDR3 is TGTGCCAGCAGCTTAGTAGGAGTCTCTCCGGGCAATCAGCCCCAGCATTTT. It translates to CASSLVGVSPGNQPQHF. The entire variable domain, with the rest obtained from reference TRBV5-5 and TRBJ1-5, is as follows: DAGVTQSPTHLIKTRGQQVTLRCSPISGHKSVSWYQQVLGQGPQFIFQYYEKEERGRGNFPDRFSARQFPNYSSELNVNALLLGDSALYLCASSLVGVSPGNQPQHFGDGTRLSIL.

The chain links TRBV9 to TRBJ2-7; D unclear. Trimming shortened V by 4 bases and J by 12 bases, and 5 bases separated the two germline ends. The CDR3 runs 8 residues. Germline V lookup: CDR1 SGDLS, CDR2 YYNGEE. The chain's CDR3 is CASSPLYF. In DNA form, the CDR3 reads TGTGCCAGCAGCCCCCTGTACTTC.

In its sample, this clonotype was seen a few times. This chain connects TRBV6-2 or TRBV6-3 to TRBJ2-1; 16 bases are shared with TRBD2. The length of the CDR3 is 23 residues. The ends lost 2 bases at V and 3 bases at J; junction bases unmatched: 19. The germline V gene encodes CDR1 MNHEY and CDR2 SVGEGT. CDR3 in DNA: TGTGCCAGCAGTTACACGTTTGGACAGGGACTAGCGGGAGGGCCCTCTGACTACAATGAGCAGTTCTTC. Protein sequence: CASSYTFGQGLAGGPSDYNEQFF.

This clonotype was seen at least ten times. The chain employs TRBV5-1 and TRBJ2-1; D tentatively reads TRBD1 or TRBD2 (5 bases each). The CDR3 extends over 13 amino acids. Trimming shortened V by 1 base and J by 8 bases, and 10 bases separated the two germline ends. Per the germline V gene, CDR1 is SGHRS and CDR2 is YFSETQ. The CDR3 loop is CASSLLRGDEQFF. For the CDR3, the DNA is TGCGCCAGCAGCTTGCTGAGGGGCGATGAGCAGTTCTTC.

This clonotype was counted once. One end of the junction is discordant with germline, which a read error may explain. The chain uses TRBV10-3 and TRBJ2-3; 10 nucleotides line up with TRBD2. The length of the CDR3 is 14 residues. Germline-derived CDR1 and CDR2 are ENHRY and SYGVKD. This CDR3 reads CATSGTSVPDTQYF. The CDR3 nucleotides read TGTGCCACCAGTGGGACTAGCGTCCCAGATACGCAGTATTTT.

The rearrangement joins TRBV7-9 to TRBJ2-7, with D possibly TRBD1 on 5 matching bases. In germline, CDR1 is SEHNR, CDR2 FQNEAQ (reference sequence). CDR3 length equals 16 residues. V lost 2 bases, J lost 2 bases, and 16 bases lay in between. This CDR3 is CASSLKLSGQPYEQYF. The CDR3 DNA reads TGTGCCAGCAGCTTAAAACTGTCAGGACAACCCTACGAGCAGTACTTC.

The chain is built from TRBV5-6 and TRBJ2-7; no reliable D call. The CDR3 contains 14 residues. V gave up 6 bases and J gave up 0 bases, with 13 bases separating them. The germline CDR1 and CDR2 sequences are SGHDT and YYEEEE. CDR3 sequence reads: CASIFGFNSYEQYF. The CDR3 DNA reads TGTGCCAGCATCTTTGGTTTTAACTCCTACGAGCAGTACTTC.

This clonotype has a handful of counts. The chain couples TRBV28 to TRBJ2-7, with 7 positions matching TRBD2. This CDR3 is built from 16 residues. Germline CDR1 reads MDHEN; CDR2 reads SYDVKM. J gave up 0 bases and V 5 bases, and 10 bases lay outside the gene matches. The CDR3 nucleotides read TGTGCCAGCAGTCTCCTCGCTAGCGGCTTCTCCTACGAGCAGTACTTC. Its translation is CASSLLASGFSYEQYF. Together with reference TRBV28 and TRBJ2-7, the CDR3 gives the full variable domain: DVKVTQSSRYLVKRTGEKVFLECVQDMDHENMFWYRQDPGLGLRLIYFSYDVKMKEKGDIPEGYSVSREKKERFSLILESASTNQTSMYLCASSLLASGFSYEQYFGPGTRLTVT.

This clonotype was picked up many times. The chain joins TRBV20-1 to TRBJ2-4; 7 nucleotides match TRBD1. The CDR3 runs to 14 residues. J was trimmed by 0 bases and V by 3 bases; bases with no gene match: 2. Germline V gene sequence: CDR1 DFQATT, CDR2 SNEGSKA (reference sequence). This CDR3 reads CSARDRLAKNIQYF. The CDR3 DNA reads as TGCAGTGCTAGGGACAGGCTAGCCAAAAACATTCAGTACTTC.

This chain joins TRBV28 and TRBJ2-7; no reliable D call. Germline V gene data show CDR1 as MDHEN and CDR2 as SYDVKM. V lost 9 bases and J 2 bases, leaving 17 bases between the germline ends. This CDR3 is 14 amino acids long. The CDR3 loop reads CARNRAILPYEQYF. The CDR3 DNA reads as TGTGCCAGGAATAGGGCTATTCTGCCCTACGAGCAGTACTTC.

The chain combines TRBV20-1 with TRBJ2-1, with 12 nucleotides matching TRBD2. Germline CDR1 DFQATT, CDR2 SNEGSKA (reference sequence). The CDR3 contains 14 residues. V dropped 5 bases and J dropped 6; count of bases not matched to a gene: 5. CDR3 loop: CSASSGRDRNEQFF. In nucleotides, the CDR3 is TGCAGTGCTTCTAGCGGGAGGGACCGCAATGAGCAGTTCTTC.

The chain uses TRBV6-1 and TRBJ1-5; D possibly corresponds to TRBD1 (6 bases). Germline assignment: CDR1 MNHNS and CDR2 SASEGT. The CDR3 has 15 amino acids. V lost 0 bases and J 4 bases, leaving 10 bases between the germline ends. The CDR3 is CASSEAGTTNQPQHF. The CDR3 region has the DNA TGTGCCAGCAGTGAAGCAGGGACAACTAATCAGCCCCAGCATTTT.

This rearrangement joins TRBV6-5 to TRBJ1-1, with D possibly matching TRBD1 (5 bases). The CDR3 runs 13 residues. Trimming pared 5 bases from V and 4 bases from J, leaving 11 bases between. Germline V CDR1 and CDR2: MNHEY, SVGAGI. CDR3: CASSHHQGTEAFF. The CDR3 DNA reads TGTGCCAGCAGTCACCATCAGGGCACTGAAGCTTTCTTT.

The V call is TRBV7-2, the J call TRBJ1-6; 7 bases match TRBD1. The germline CDR1 and CDR2 sequences are SGHTA and FQGNSA. J lost 9 bases, V lost 6 bases, and 14 bases had no gene match. The CDR3 runs 16 residues. CDR3 sequence reads: CASSSLRDRGVSPLHF. Written as DNA, the CDR3 is TGTGCCAGCAGTTCCCTCCGGGACAGAGGGGTTTCACCCCTCCACTTT.

V usage is TRBV30 and J usage is TRBJ1-3; no clear D gene. Trimming removed 1 base from V and 4 bases from J, with 2 bases in between. This CDR3 contains 11 residues. The germline V gene has CDR1 GTSNPN and CDR2 SVGIG (reference sequence). In nucleotides, the CDR3 is TGTGCCTGGAGTGGAGGAAACACCATATATTTT. Its translation: CAWSGGNTIYF.

The chain couples TRBV3-1 to TRBJ2-7; TRBD1 agrees at 7 bases. The CDR3 totals 18 residues. CDR1 and CDR2 (germline): LGHDT, YNNKEL (reference sequence). After removal of 4 bases from V and 0 bases from J, the junction contained 15 bases not matched to a gene. DNA of the CDR3: TGTGCCAGCAGCCCTTCCGACAGGGTTCTCCTTAGCTCCTACGAGCAGTACTTC. It encodes CASSPSDRVLLSSYEQYF.

This clonotype has more than one count but fewer than ten. CDR3 residues: CASSHGQVSYF. CDR3 bases: TGTGCCAGCAGCCATGGACAGGTATCGTACTTC. The genes are TRBV14 and TRBJ2-5; 7 bases are shared with TRBD1. CDR1 and CDR2 (germline): SGHDN, FVKESK. The CDR3 consists of 11 residues. The V and J ends lost 3 bases and 13 bases, in that order; junction bases with no gene match: 5.

The rearrangement joins TRBV20-1 to TRBJ1-1; D remains unclear. Germline V gives CDR1 DFQATT, CDR2 SNEGSKA (reference sequence). Deletions cut 2 bases from V and 0 bases from J, with 13 bases between. The CDR3 spans 15 residues. The CDR3 protein is CSARLAWKMNTEAFF. The CDR3 coding sequence is TGCAGTGCTAGATTGGCCTGGAAAATGAACACTGAAGCTTTCTTT.

The V and J genes are TRBV6-5 and TRBJ1-6, with D maybe TRBD1 (5 bases). The CDR3 loop spans 16 amino acids. Germline CDR1 reads MNHEY; CDR2 reads SVGAGI. Trimming pared 4 bases from V and 3 bases from J, leaving 13 bases between. The CDR3 DNA is TGTGCCAGCAGTTCCTACGGGACGGACTATAATTCACCCCTCCACTTT. Protein sequence: CASSSYGTDYNSPLHF.